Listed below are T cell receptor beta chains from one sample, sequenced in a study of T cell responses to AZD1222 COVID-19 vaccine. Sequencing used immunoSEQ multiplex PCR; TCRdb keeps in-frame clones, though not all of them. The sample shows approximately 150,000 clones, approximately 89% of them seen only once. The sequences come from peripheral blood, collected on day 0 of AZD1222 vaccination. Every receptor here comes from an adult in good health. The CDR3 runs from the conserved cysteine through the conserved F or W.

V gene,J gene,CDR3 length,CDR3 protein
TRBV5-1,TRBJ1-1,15,CASSLGDDRNTEAFF
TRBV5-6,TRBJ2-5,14,CASSLKAVGETQYF
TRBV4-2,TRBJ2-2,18,CASSQNPPRLQNTGELFF
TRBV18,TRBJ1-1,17,CASSPPPLGRWDTEAFF
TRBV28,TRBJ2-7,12,CASADKSYEQYF
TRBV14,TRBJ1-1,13,CASSQDPNIEAFF
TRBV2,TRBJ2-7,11,CASRLRDEQYF
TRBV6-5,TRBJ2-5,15,CASSSPSGRAGSQYF
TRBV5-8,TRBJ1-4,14,CASSAGQGGEKLFF
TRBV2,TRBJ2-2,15,CASRLGGLYTGELFF
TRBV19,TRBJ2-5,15,CASSARTGGIETQYF
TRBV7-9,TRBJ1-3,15,CASSPSGPRGNTIYF
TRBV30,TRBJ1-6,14,CAWQPRNGFSPLHF
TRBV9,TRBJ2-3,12,CASSPVRDTQYF
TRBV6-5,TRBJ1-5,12,CASSLGGQPQHF
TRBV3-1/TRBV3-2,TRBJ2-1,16,CASSTTGGGSMNEQFF
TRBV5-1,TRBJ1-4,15,CASSFTVATNEKLFF
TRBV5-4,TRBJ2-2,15,CASSLEQVNTGELFF
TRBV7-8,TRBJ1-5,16,CASSSRQGYSNQPQHF
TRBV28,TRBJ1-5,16,CASRAGQGKRDQPQHF
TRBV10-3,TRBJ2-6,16,CAISRGLSSGANVLTF
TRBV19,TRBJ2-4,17,CASSIRGQGSVKNIQYF
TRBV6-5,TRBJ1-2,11,CASSTVYGYTF
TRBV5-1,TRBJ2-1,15,CASSPSAGGLDEQFF
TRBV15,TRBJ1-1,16,CATSREPPGAGTEAFF
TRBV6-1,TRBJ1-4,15,CASSEAGGGGVSVFF
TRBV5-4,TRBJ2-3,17,CASSFRLTSGTTDTQYF
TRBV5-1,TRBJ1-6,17,CASSYGGGDREVSPLHF
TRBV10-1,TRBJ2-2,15,CASSSTDANTGELFF
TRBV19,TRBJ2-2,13,CASSMAQFGELFF
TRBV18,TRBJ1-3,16,CASSPLQGSSGNTIYF
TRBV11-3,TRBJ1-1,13,CASSLAVATEAFF